This T cell receptor (beta chain) was identified during a study of somatic mutations in cytotoxic T cells in rheumatoid arthritis. Study background: Peripheral blood samples of roughly 29 ml EDTA were taken from patients directly after diagnosis and before treatment. Flow sorting of some V beta antibody-stained T cells reached nearly 100% purity, with V beta1+ cells also TCRB-sequenced. Study-level results: The identity of the antigens targeted by the expanded CD8+ clones remained unknown.

In the case of this clone: What it binds is unknown.

Using immunoSEQ multiplex PCR, the repertoire was profiled, and TCRdb retains in-frame clones only, with some absent. Among 15,000 or so clones listed, approximately 78% were seen once. The J segment lost 0 bases and the V segment lost 5 bases, leaving 6 bases of the junction unmatched. The germline gives CDR1 SGHDT, CDR2 YYEEEE. This CDR3 is built from 15 residues. Source material: CD8+ T cells sorted from blood. The TCR was taken from a woman between 45 and 65 years old with rheumatoid arthritis. The rearrangement joins TRBV5-6 to TRBJ2-3, with 7 bases identical to TRBD2. CDR3 region: CASRQWGGSTDTQYF. The CDR3 DNA follows: TGTGCCAGCAGACAATGGGGGGGAAGCACAGATACGCAGTATTTT. The full variable domain, with the rest looked up from reference TRBV5-6 and TRBJ2-3, is DAGVTQSPTHLIKTRGQQVTLRCSPKSGHDTVSWYQQALGQGPQFIFQYYEEEERQRGNFPDRFSGHQFPNYSSELNVNALLLGDSALYLCASRQWGGSTDTQYFGPGTRLTVL.